This T cell receptor (beta chain) originates from a study of T cell responses to AZD1222 COVID-19 vaccine. General study results and limits: Only six or seven AZD1222 recipients were seropositive at baseline. Clonal diversity may have been underestimated in mostly white British donors. Researchers report vaccine-associated CD4 TCRs spanning spike, with dominance at 160-218 and 743-854. Researchers took repertoire samples only after the peak T cell response had come.

The protocol was immunoSEQ multiplex PCR, while the TCRdb copy is restricted to in-frame clones and leaves out a portion. This table holds about 84,000 clones, approximately 85% found once. Regarding this clone: The antigen remains unidentified.

The CDR3 runs to 19 residues. CDR1 and CDR2 (germline): KGHSH, LQKENI. The ends were cut back, 8 bases at V and 4 bases at J, with 30 bases in the middle. The gene calls are TRBV18 and TRBJ1-3; unclear D gene. The sequenced sample was peripheral blood, obtained 28 days after the second AZD1222 dose. This receptor was taken from an adult who received the AZD1222 COVID-19 vaccine. CDR3 DNA: TGTGCCAGCCACGGCGTTGATGTTGATCATTCGAGGCGGGGAAACACCATATATTTT. Protein sequence: CASHGVDVDHSRRGNTIYF.